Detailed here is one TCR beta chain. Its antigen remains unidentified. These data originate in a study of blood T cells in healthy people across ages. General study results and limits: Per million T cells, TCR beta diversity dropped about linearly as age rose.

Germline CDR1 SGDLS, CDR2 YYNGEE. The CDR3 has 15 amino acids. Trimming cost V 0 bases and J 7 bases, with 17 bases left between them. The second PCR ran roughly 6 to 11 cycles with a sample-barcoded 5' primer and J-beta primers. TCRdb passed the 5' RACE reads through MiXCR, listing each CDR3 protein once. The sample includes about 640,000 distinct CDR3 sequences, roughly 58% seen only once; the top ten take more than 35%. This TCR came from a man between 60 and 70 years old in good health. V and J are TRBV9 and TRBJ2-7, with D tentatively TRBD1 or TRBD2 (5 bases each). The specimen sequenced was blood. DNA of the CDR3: TGTGCCAGCAGCGTAGGAGGGGCAGGTTCGTGGGAGCAGTACTTC. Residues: CASSVGGAGSWEQYF.